One sample yielded the 10 T cell receptor beta chains listed below, sequenced in a study of control samples from healthy donors and cancer patients. The protocol was immunoSEQ multiplex PCR, while the TCRdb copy is restricted to in-frame clones and leaves out a portion. The sample lists around 120,000 clones; 75% to 90% were seen once. Sample: PBMCs. The receptor source for this set is a woman aged 45-65 years with colorectal cancer.

This sequence joins TRBV5-6 and TRBJ1-2, with D uncertain. From germline, CDR1 is SGHDT and CDR2 YYEEEE. The CDR3 runs 12 residues. V lost 4 bases and J 8 bases, leaving 12 bases between the germline ends. The CDR3 DNA reads TGTGCCAGCAGCGTAATCCCTGGGGGCTACACCTTC. It yields the protein CASSVIPGGYTF.

The chain couples TRBV6-1 to TRBJ2-7; D call uncertain. Germline CDR1 and CDR2: MNHNS and SASEGT. This CDR3 comprises 13 residues. V was pared by 3 bases and J by 3 bases, with 9 bases between. For the CDR3, the DNA is TGTGCCAGCAGTGAGGGCTGGTACTACGAGCAGTACTTC. Translated: CASSEGWYYEQYF.

This clone was seen only once. This rearrangement joins TRBV4-1 to TRBJ2-1, with unresolved D. Germline CDR1 reads MGHRA; CDR2 reads YSYEKL. V lost 0 bases to trimming and J lost 6 bases, with 9 bases between them. The CDR3 has 14 amino acids. The CDR3 here is CASSQETTLNEQFF. The DNA of the CDR3 is TGCGCCAGCAGCCAAGAGACAACCCTCAATGAGCAGTTCTTC.

The gene calls are TRBV15 and TRBJ1-3, with D unclear. This CDR3 region has 15 residues. Germline V gene lookup returns CDR1 LNHNV and CDR2 YYDKDF (reference sequence). Between the trimmed V and J ends, which lost 0 bases and 0 bases, there was a span of 6 bases. The CDR3 DNA reads TGTGCCACCAGCAGAGATCGCGGCTCTGGAAACACCATATATTTT. This encodes CATSRDRGSGNTIYF.

V usage is TRBV30 and J usage is TRBJ1-4, with D tentatively TRBD1 (6 bases). This CDR3 has 13 amino acids. Trimming shortened V by 8 bases and J by 3 bases, and 13 bases separated the two germline ends. The V gene's germline CDR1 is GTSNPN and CDR2 SVGIG (reference sequence). CDR3: CASQGSPNEKLFF. The CDR3 region has the DNA TGTGCCAGCCAGGGGTCTCCTAATGAAAAACTGTTTTTT.

J is TRBJ1-5 and V is TRBV18; possible D gene TRBD1, 5 bases. The germline V gene has CDR1 KGHSH and CDR2 LQKENI. The germline V and J ends were trimmed by 4 bases and 1 base, with 14 bases remaining between them. The CDR3 length is 16 residues. Here the CDR3 reads CASSQTTESSNQPQHF. CDR3 sequence (DNA): TGTGCCAGCTCACAAACGACAGAATCCAGCAATCAGCCCCAGCATTTT.

This chain uses TRBV6-1 with TRBJ2-1; 9 bases map to TRBD2. This CDR3 has 19 residues. Germline-derived CDR1 and CDR2 are MNHNS and SASEGT. V lost 1 base, J lost 0 bases, and 10 bases stayed unmatched. CDR3 loop: CASSEGQRGARSSYNEQFF. CDR3 in DNA: TGTGCCAGCAGTGAAGGGCAGCGGGGGGCCCGAAGCTCCTACAATGAGCAGTTCTTC.

The rearrangement links TRBV19 to TRBJ2-1, with 11 bases aligning to TRBD2. The CDR3 covers 20 residues. From germline, CDR1 is LNHDA and CDR2 SQIVND (reference sequence). The junction had 18 bases not matched to a gene; V was cut back by 5 bases and J by 3 bases. The CDR3 protein is CASSALGGLAEDPDYNEQFF. The CDR3 DNA reads as TGTGCCAGTAGTGCCTTGGGGGGACTAGCGGAGGATCCCGACTACAATGAGCAGTTCTTC. Full variable domain (remainder filled in from reference TRBV19 and TRBJ2-1): DGGITQSPKYLFRKEGQNVTLSCEQNLNHDAMYWYRQDPGQGLRLIYYSQIVNDFQKGDIAEGYSVSREKKESFPLTVTSAQKNPTAFYLCASSALGGLAEDPDYNEQFFGPGTRLTVL.

The chain recombines TRBV30 with TRBJ2-2; possibly TRBD2 for D (6 bases). CDR1 is GTSNPN, CDR2 SVGIG, per germline (reference sequence). The V end was cut by 2 bases, the J end by 4 bases, with 14 bases between. The CDR3 spans 15 residues. Here the CDR3 DNA reads TGTGCCTGGAGTCCAACCTGGAGGGGCACCGGGGAGCTGTTTTTT. This sequence encodes CAWSPTWRGTGELFF.

This chain uses TRBV5-1 with TRBJ1-1, with D uncertain. Deletions cut 1 base from V and 3 bases from J, with 7 bases between. Germline CDR1 SGHRS, CDR2 YFSETQ. The CDR3 contains 13 residues. DNA for the CDR3: TGCGCCAGCAGCTTGTCCCGATACACTGAAGCTTTCTTT. Its translation: CASSLSRYTEAFF. Full variable domain (remainder filled in from reference TRBV5-1 and TRBJ1-1): KAGVTQTPRYLIKTRGQQVTLSCSPISGHRSVSWYQQTPGQGLQFLFEYFSETQRNKGNFPGRFSGRQFSNSRSEMNVSTLELGDSALYLCASSLSRYTEAFFGQGTRLTVV.